The entry below gives a single T cell receptor (beta chain) sequence along with its context. This specimen belongs to a study of PD-L1 blockade in urothelial cancer. Study-level information: Atezolizumab was started by patients in the mid-2010s at 1,200 mg intravenously every 3 weeks.

This sample's time point: peripheral blood 6 weeks after treatment start. Trimming pared 1 base from V and 2 bases from J, leaving 12 bases between. There are 16 residues in the CDR3. Germline V gene data show CDR1 as SGHTA and CDR2 as FQGNSA. The assay was immunoSEQ multiplex PCR, and TCRdb's table has in-frame clones only and misses some. The table has about 50,000 clones, around 90% seen once. Sequencing used PBMCs, obtained around atezolizumab (anti-PD-L1) treatment. This TCR came from a man aged 55-75 years with urothelial cancer. The chain combines TRBV7-2 with TRBJ2-1; D may be TRBD2 (6 bases). In DNA form, the CDR3 reads TGTGCCAGCAGCTTAGGTGGGCGGGAACCCTACAATGAGCAGTTCTTC. It specifies CASSLGGREPYNEQFF.